Here is one T cell receptor (beta chain) with its context. Its antigen remains undetermined. No base qualities exist here, and no much larger clone lies one base off it. The data were taken from a study of a mutant IDH1 vaccine in newly diagnosed glioma (dated by TCRdb to about 2021). For context, the study as a whole: Vaccination began 4-6 weeks after radiotherapy alone, or alongside temozolomide cycles in the chemotherapy-containing groups. Visit V12 was the week-35 safety follow-up and visit V13 was the week-47 end of study. For exploratory analyses, longitudinal TCRB deep sequencing was carried out in around 24 treated patients wherever samples were available. Of the roughly 34 treated patients, approximately 60% were male and around 40% were female, and a mean age of around 40 years was recorded. Before enrollment, patients had received standard therapy of radiotherapy alone, temozolomide alone, or radiochemotherapy with temozolomide; most received the combination. Six visits were used for peripheral blood collection: V03 (baseline), V05, V07, V10, V12 and V13. General conclusions and limits of the study: The authors noted that analyses of patient blood samples could not be reproduced because of sample limitations. No apparent relationship was observed between pseudoprogression and alterations in the top peripheral T cell clonotypes detected by TCRB sequencing. Vaccine-induced immune responses across multiple MHC alleles were detected in over 80% of patients. Availability determined which PBMC samples were chosen for TCRB deep sequencing.

Per the publication, the time point label means: week 47, end of study. A 20-mer mutant IDH1 peptide at 300 micrograms in Montanide made up each vaccine dose, which was injected subcutaneously together with topical imiquimod. Eight vaccinations were administered to patients in weeks 1, 3, 5, 7, 11, 15, 19 and 23, corresponding to visits V03 through V10. Newly diagnosed WHO grade 3 or 4 IDH1-mutant astrocytomas showing loss of nuclear ATRX were present in the donors. The samples were drawn from NOA16, a multicentre, single-arm, open-label phase I trial in Germany that tested a mutant IDH1 peptide vaccine in humans for the first time. Genomic DNA for TCRB sequencing was isolated from EDTA blood with the DNeasy Blood and Tissue Kit. The CDR3 goes from the cysteine to the phenylalanine over 11 residues. This entry keeps only the CDR3 DNA: 33 bases, framed from base 1. CDR1 and CDR2 are read off the germline V gene (reference sequence) as LNHDA and SQIVND. V and J are truncated by 5 bases and 0 bases respectively, leaving an intervening sequence of 1 base.

Libraries came from the immunoSEQ multiplex PCR assay. Rearranged TCR beta chain sequences were amplified using the hsTCRB Kit according to the manufacturer's protocol. An Illumina MiSeq was used to sequence the TCRB libraries. The original methods were these. The kit vendor's proprietary platform handled demultiplexing, trimming and gene mapping. TCRdb re-hosts the immuneACCESS table, in-frame sequences only. Its copies lack some clones; in the studies checked, an unresolved V gene accounts for under half of them, and the cause for the rest is not known. The DNA was the basis for D and trimming; V, J and clone size are from that table. Present in this sample are fewer than 55,000 clones, less than 75% of which were seen just once. Roughly 5% of the sample is taken by the ten largest.

This specimen was peripheral blood mononuclear cells (PBMCs), taken from a glioma patient whose treatment included an IDH1 peptide vaccine. The chain uses TRBV19 and TRBJ1-1; no D gene can be assigned with confidence. The clonotype comes from a middle-aged man with glioma. Some clones in this sample may be carry-over from other donors' samples. The nucleotide sequence is TGTGCCAGTAGTTTGAACACTGAAGCTTTCTTT. Translated, it reads CASSLNTEAFF. With all but the CDR3 taken from the reference TRBV19 and TRBJ1-1 genes, the full variable domain is: DGGITQSPKYLFRKEGQNVTLSCEQNLNHDAMYWYRQDPGQGLRLIYYSQIVNDFQKGDIAEGYSVSREKKESFPLTVTSAQKNPTAFYLCASSLNTEAFFGQGTRLTVV.